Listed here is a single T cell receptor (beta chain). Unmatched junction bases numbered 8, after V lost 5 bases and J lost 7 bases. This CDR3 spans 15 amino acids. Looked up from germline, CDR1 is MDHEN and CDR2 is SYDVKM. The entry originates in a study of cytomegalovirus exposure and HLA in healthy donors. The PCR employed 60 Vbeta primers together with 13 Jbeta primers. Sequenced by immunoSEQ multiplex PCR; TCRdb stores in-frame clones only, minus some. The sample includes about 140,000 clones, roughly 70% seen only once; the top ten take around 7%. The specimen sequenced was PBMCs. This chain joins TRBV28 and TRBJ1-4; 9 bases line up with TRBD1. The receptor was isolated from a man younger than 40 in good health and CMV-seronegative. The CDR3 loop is CASSGTGQGREKLFF. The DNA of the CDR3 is TGTGCCAGCAGTGGGACGGGACAGGGTCGTGAAAAACTGTTTTTT.